The clone carrying this T cell receptor (beta chain) was observed many times. As yet, its antigen is unknown. Germline CDR1 is SQVTM and CDR2 is ANQGSEA. Trimming took off 1 base at V and 5 bases at J, with 6 bases between the two ends. The CDR3 is 11 residues long. This record comes from a study of T-cell reconstitution after alpha-beta-depleted transplantation in children. Notes on the study in general: Newly produced T cells mostly provided counts and TCRbeta diversity after one year, as hyperexpanded clones declined. The high TCRbeta diversity at day 60 in some patients came from surviving recipient T cells and thymic progenitors.

Unique molecular identifiers were incorporated into the prepared TCRbeta library. TCRdb re-analysed the PCR reads in MiXCR, keeping a single row per CDR3 protein. The sample consists of over 400,000 distinct CDR3 sequences, around two fifths of them appearing once. This sequence joins TRBV29-1 and TRBJ2-7; D may be TRBD1 (5 bases). The sequences come from PBMCs, collected before TCRalphabeta/CD19-depleted stem cell transplant. The clonotype was recovered from a girl aged 2 to 9 with aplastic anemia, due to receive a stem cell transplant. The CDR3 coding sequence is TGCAGCGTTGAAGCAGGGAACGAGCAGTACTTC. Protein: CSVEAGNEQYF.